This entry concerns a single T cell receptor beta chain. The antigen remains unidentified. The data belong to a study of T-cell memory formation after mild COVID-19. General study findings and limits: Contracting clones from day 15 to 85 had balanced CD4/CD8; later expanders favoured CD4+. Mainly CM and EM harbored the contracting CD4+ clones; mainly EMRA harbored the CD8+ ones.

Germline assignment: CDR1 LGHDT and CDR2 YNNKEL (reference sequence). V was clipped by 5 bases and J by 6 bases, with 14 bases between them. This CDR3 comprises 14 residues. Researchers used 5'RACE with constant-segment primers to make TCR alpha and TCR beta cDNA libraries that carry sample barcodes and UMIs. TCRdb re-derived calls from the 5' RACE reads in MiXCR, one entry per CDR3 protein. The sample has about 410,000 distinct CDR3 sequences; roughly 17% are singletons. The chain employs TRBV3-1 and TRBJ1-5; D unclear. This receptor was taken from a man between 18 and 35 years old who had mild COVID-19 (a few samples of this study predate the infection). Cell type and time point are not known. Sequencing input: PBMCs or a T cell subset sorted from them (not recorded which). The CDR3 nucleotides are TGTGCCAGCAGCAATTCCGGAGGGTCTCAGCCCCAGCATTTT. Translated: CASSNSGGSQPQHF.